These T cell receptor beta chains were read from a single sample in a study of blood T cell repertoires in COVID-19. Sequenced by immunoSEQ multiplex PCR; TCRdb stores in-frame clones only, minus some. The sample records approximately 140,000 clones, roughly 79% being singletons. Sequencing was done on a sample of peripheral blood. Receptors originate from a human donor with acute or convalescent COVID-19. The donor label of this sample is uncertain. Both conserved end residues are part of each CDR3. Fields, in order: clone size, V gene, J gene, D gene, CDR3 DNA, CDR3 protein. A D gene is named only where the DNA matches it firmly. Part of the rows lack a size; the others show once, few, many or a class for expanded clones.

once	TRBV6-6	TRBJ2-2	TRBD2	TGTGCCAGCAGAGATAGCGGGGGTGCGAACACCGGGGAGCTGTTTTTT	CASRDSGGANTGELFF
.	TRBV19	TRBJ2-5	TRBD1	TGTGCCAGTAGTCTCGGACAGGGGGTCCAAGAGACCCAGTACTTC	CASSLGQGVQETQYF
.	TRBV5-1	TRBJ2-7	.	TGCGCCAGCAGCCCAGGGGCGGGCAGCTCCTACGAGCAGTACTTC	CASSPGAGSSYEQYF
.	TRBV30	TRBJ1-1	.	TGTGCCTGGAACTTAAGGGGGAACACTGAAGCTTTCTTT	CAWNLRGNTEAFF
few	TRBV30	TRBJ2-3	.	TGTGCCTGGAGTGTAGGAGGTCAGGGGAAGTCAGATACGCAGTATTTT	CAWSVGGQGKSDTQYF
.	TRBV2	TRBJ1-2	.	TGTGCCAGCAAGACAGACCCAACCACCTATGGCTACACCTTC	CASKTDPTTYGYTF
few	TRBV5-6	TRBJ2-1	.	TGTGCCAGCAGCTGGGGGGTCAGGGTCAATGAGCAGTTCTTC	CASSWGVRVNEQFF
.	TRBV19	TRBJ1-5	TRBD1	TGTGCCAGTAGTTGGACAGGGGGAGATAGCAATCAGCCCCAGCATTTT	CASSWTGGDSNQPQHF
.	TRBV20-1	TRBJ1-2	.	TGCAGTGCTAGTTCTAGGGGAGGGGCTCAAAACTATGGCTACACCTTC	CSASSRGGAQNYGYTF
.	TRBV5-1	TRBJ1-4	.	TGCGCCAGCAGCTTGGCCGGAGTATCGGGTGAAAAACTGTTTTTT	CASSLAGVSGEKLFF
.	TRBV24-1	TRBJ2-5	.	TGTGCCACCAGTGACTCCCGAGGTAGATGGGAGACCCAGTACTTC	CATSDSRGRWETQYF
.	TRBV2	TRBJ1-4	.	TGTGCCAGCAACGGCCAGGGTGAAAAACTGTTTTTT	CASNGQGEKLFF
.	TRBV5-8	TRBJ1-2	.	TGTGCCAGCAGCTTGGGAACAGGTAGTAACTATGGCTACACCTTC	CASSLGTGSNYGYTF
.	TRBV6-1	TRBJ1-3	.	TGTGCCAGCAGTAAAGGGACTGCTAAGGGTGGAAACACCATATATTTT	CASSKGTAKGGNTIYF
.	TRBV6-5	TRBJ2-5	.	TGTGCCAGCCGCCGGGACAATGAAGAGACCCAGTACTTC	CASRRDNEETQYF
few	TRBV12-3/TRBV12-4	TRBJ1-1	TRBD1	TGTGCCAGCAGTCCTCAGGACAGGGCGAAAGCTTTCTTT	CASSPQDRAKAFF
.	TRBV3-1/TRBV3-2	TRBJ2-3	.	TGTGCCAGCAGCCCCAATAGGGACTTAATAGATACGCAGTATTTT	CASSPNRDLIDTQYF
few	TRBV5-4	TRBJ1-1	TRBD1	TGTGCCAGCAGCTTGTCGGGACAGGCATGGAACACTGAAGCTTTCTTT	CASSLSGQAWNTEAFF
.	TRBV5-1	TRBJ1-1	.	TGCGCCAGCAGTTTGTGGGGGGATGGGACTGAAGCTTTCTTT	CASSLWGDGTEAFF
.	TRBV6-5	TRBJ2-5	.	TGTGCCAGCAGACCCCAGAGTGGAGAGTGGACCCAGTACTTC	CASRPQSGEWTQYF
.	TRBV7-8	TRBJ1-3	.	TGTGCCAGCAGAGACACAAGCCCTGGAAACACCATATATTTT	CASRDTSPGNTIYF
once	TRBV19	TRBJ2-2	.	TGTGCCAGTACCGATAGGGGCAGGGGTAACACCGGGGAGCTGTTTTTT	CASTDRGRGNTGELFF
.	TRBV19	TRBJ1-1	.	TGTGCCAGTAGTATCGGGGGGCGCGTGAACACTGAAGCTTTCTTT	CASSIGGRVNTEAFF
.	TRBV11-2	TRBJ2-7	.	TGTGCCAGCAGCCCTCGACAGGTTTCCTACGAGCAGTACTTC	CASSPRQVSYEQYF
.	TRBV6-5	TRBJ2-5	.	TGTGCCAGCAGCCTGGGCCTCCCCGATCAAGAGACCCAGTACTTC	CASSLGLPDQETQYF
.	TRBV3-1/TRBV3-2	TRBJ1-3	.	TGTGCCAGCAGCTCAGTGGTTATTAACTCTGGAAACACCATATATTTT	CASSSVVINSGNTIYF
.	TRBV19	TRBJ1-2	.	TGTGCCAGTAGTGGCCGGGTTCCTAACTATGGCTACACCTTC	CASSGRVPNYGYTF
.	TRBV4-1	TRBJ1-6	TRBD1	TGCGCCAGCAGCCAAGCCGGGACAGGGGGTTCACCCCTCCACTTT	CASSQAGTGGSPLHF
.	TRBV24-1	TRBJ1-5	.	TGTGCCACCAGTGACTCGGGGGGCCAGCATTTT	CATSDSGGQHF
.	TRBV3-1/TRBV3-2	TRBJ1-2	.	TGTGCCAGCAGCCAGTTGACGGGCTATGGCTACACCTTC	CASSQLTGYGYTF
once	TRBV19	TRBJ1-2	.	TGTGCCAGTAGTATCGGAGGAGTGGGCTATGGCTACACCTTC	CASSIGGVGYGYTF
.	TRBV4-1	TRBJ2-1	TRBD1	TGCGCCAGCAGCCACCCAGACAGGGGGTCCTACAATGAGCAGTTCTTC	CASSHPDRGSYNEQFF
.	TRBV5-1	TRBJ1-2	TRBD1	TGCGCCAGCGGAACCGGGACAGGGGTGGATGGCTACACCTTC	CASGTGTGVDGYTF
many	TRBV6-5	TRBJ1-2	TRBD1	TGTGCCAGCACTCCGACAGGGGGCAAAGGGTATGGCTACACCTTC	CASTPTGGKGYGYTF